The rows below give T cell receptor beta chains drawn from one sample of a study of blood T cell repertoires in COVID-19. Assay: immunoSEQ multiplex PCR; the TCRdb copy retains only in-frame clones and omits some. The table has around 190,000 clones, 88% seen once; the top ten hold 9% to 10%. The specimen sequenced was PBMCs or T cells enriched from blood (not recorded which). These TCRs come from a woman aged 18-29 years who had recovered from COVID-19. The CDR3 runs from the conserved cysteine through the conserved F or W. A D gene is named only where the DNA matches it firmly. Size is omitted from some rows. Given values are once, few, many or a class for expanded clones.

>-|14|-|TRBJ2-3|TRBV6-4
CASSDFPGTDTQYF
TGTGCCAGCAGTGACTTCCCAGGAACCGATACGCAGTATTTT
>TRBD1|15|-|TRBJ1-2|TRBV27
CASSSGPDRDDGYTF
TGTGCCAGCAGTTCCGGGCCAGACAGGGACGATGGCTACACCTTC
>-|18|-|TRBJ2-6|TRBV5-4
CASSPGRRFDSGANVLTF
TGTGCCAGCAGCCCAGGGCGGCGATTCGATTCTGGGGCCAACGTCCTGACTTTC
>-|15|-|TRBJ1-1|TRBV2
CASSKDRFGNTEAFF
TGTGCCAGCAGCAAAGACAGGTTCGGGAACACTGAAGCTTTCTTT
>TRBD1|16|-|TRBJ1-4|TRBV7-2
CASSEQGPGANEKLFF
TGTGCCAGCAGCGAACAGGGGCCTGGGGCTAATGAAAAACTGTTTTTT
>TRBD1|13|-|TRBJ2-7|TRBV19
CASRSGQSYEQYF
TGTGCCAGTAGATCGGGACAGTCGTACGAGCAGTACTTC
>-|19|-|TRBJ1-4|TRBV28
CASSLWVLGQAATNEKLFF
TGTGCCAGCAGTTTATGGGTTTTGGGACAAGCTGCAACTAATGAAAAACTGTTTTTT
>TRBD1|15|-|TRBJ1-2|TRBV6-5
CASSYSGQVGAGYTF
TGTGCCAGCAGTTACTCAGGACAGGTTGGGGCAGGCTACACCTTC
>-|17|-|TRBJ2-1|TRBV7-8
CASSLVQGSGDYNEQFF
TGTGCCAGCAGCTTAGTTCAGGGGAGCGGTGACTACAATGAGCAGTTCTTC
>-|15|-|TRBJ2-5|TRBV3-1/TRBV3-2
CASSALGGPQETQYF
TGTGCCAGCTCCGCCTTAGGAGGGCCGCAAGAGACCCAGTACTTC
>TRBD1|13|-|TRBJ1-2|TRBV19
CASTRGRAYGYTF
TGTGCCAGTACAAGGGGGCGCGCCTATGGCTACACCTTC
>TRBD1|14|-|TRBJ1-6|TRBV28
CASSSSRDRVPLHF
TGTGCCAGCAGTTCGTCCCGGGACAGGGTACCCCTCCACTTT
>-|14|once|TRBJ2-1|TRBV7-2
CASSLAHKDNEQFF
TGTGCCAGCAGCTTAGCACACAAAGACAATGAGCAGTTCTTC
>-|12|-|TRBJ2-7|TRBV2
CASSTGTYEQYF
TGTGCCAGCAGCACAGGGACCTACGAGCAGTACTTC
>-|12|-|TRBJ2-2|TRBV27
CASSFYPGELFF
TGTGCCAGCAGTTTCTACCCCGGGGAGCTGTTTTTT
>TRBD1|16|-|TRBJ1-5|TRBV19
CASSITGAGSNQPQHF
TGTGCCAGTAGTATAACAGGGGCCGGTAGCAATCAGCCCCAGCATTTT
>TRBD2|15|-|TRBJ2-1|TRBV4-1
CASSQVETSGRTQFF
TGCGCCAGCAGCCAAGTTGAAACTAGCGGGAGAACCCAGTTCTTC